Listed below are T cell receptor beta chains from one sample, sequenced in a study of response to subunit inactivated influenza vaccine. TCRdb fed the RT-PCR reads into MiXCR, producing one record per CDR3 protein. The table shows 650,000 to 800,000 distinct CDR3 sequences, with approximately 15% occurring only once. The sequenced sample was PBMCs from blood, obtained around 15 days before vaccination. These TCRs come from a man aged 45-65 years who received an inactivated influenza vaccine. Both conserved end residues are part of each CDR3. The D gene is left open where the match is weak. A clone size is listed for some rows: how often the clone was seen (once, few, many), or a class if it is expanded.

J: TRBJ2-3; size: NA; D: TRBD2; V: TRBV5-4; CDR3: CASAQAGGTDTQYF; DNA: TGTGCCAGCGCCCAAGCGGGAGGCACAGATACGCAGTATTTT
J: TRBJ2-7; size: few; D: NA; V: TRBV4-3; CDR3: CASSQEGETGYEQYF; DNA: TGCGCCAGCAGCCAAGAAGGTGAGACGGGGTACGAGCAGTACTTC
J: TRBJ2-3; size: few; D: NA; V: TRBV18; CDR3: CASSPLGEGTQYF; DNA: TGTGCCAGCTCACCACTAGGAGAGGGGACGCAGTATTTT
J: TRBJ2-5; size: many; D: TRBD1; V: TRBV7-2; CDR3: CASSLRIGTAGETQYF; DNA: TGTGCCAGCAGCTTAAGAATAGGGACAGCCGGAGAGACCCAGTACTTC
J: TRBJ1-6; size: many; D: NA; V: TRBV15; CDR3: CATSRRNNSPLHF; DNA: TGTGCCACCAGCAGACGCAATAATTCACCCCTCCACTTT
J: TRBJ2-7; size: NA; D: TRBD1; V: TRBV6-2/TRBV6-3; CDR3: CASPKPPGQLSYEQYF; DNA: TGTGCCAGCCCTAAACCCCCGGGACAGCTTTCCTACGAGCAGTACTTC
J: TRBJ2-1; size: many; D: TRBD2; V: TRBV12-3/TRBV12-4; CDR3: CASSAGTSGGVYNEQFF; DNA: TGTGCCAGCAGTGCTGGGACTAGCGGGGGGGTCTACAATGAGCAGTTCTTC
J: TRBJ2-1; size: few; D: NA; V: TRBV14; CDR3: CASSQVGLAERFF; DNA: TGTGCCAGCAGCCAAGTAGGGCTAGCCGAACGGTTCTTC
J: TRBJ2-1; size: many; D: NA; V: TRBV11-2; CDR3: CASSSLRWPNEQFF; DNA: TGTGCCAGCAGCTCCCTCAGATGGCCAAATGAGCAGTTCTTC
J: TRBJ2-7; size: NA; D: NA; V: TRBV15; CDR3: CATRRDLAGVEQYF; DNA: TGTGCCACCAGACGGGACTTGGCCGGGGTCGAGCAGTACTTC
J: TRBJ2-1; size: many; D: TRBD2; V: TRBV10-3; CDR3: CAIRSSGRAEDDEQFF; DNA: TGTGCCATCAGATCTAGCGGGAGGGCCGAGGACGATGAGCAGTTCTTC
J: TRBJ1-1; size: few; D: NA; V: TRBV7-3; CDR3: CASSQMTVMNTEAFF; DNA: TGTGCCAGCAGCCAGATGACAGTGATGAACACTGAAGCTTTCTTT
J: TRBJ2-3; size: many; D: TRBD2; V: TRBV18; CDR3: CASSPKRESTDTQYF; DNA: TGTGCCAGCTCACCAAAGCGGGAGAGCACAGATACGCAGTATTTT
J: TRBJ1-5; size: NA; D: TRBD1; V: TRBV24-1; CDR3: CATSDTGQGNQPQHF; DNA: TGTGCCACCAGTGATACGGGACAGGGGAATCAGCCCCAGCATTTT
J: TRBJ2-3; size: NA; D: NA; V: TRBV29-1; CDR3: CSVEGGPSTDTQYF; DNA: TGCAGCGTTGAGGGAGGACCTAGCACAGATACGCAGTATTTT
J: TRBJ2-7; size: few; D: NA; V: TRBV20-1; CDR3: CSVPTHSYEQYF; DNA: TGCAGTGTCCCAACGCACTCCTACGAGCAGTACTTC
J: TRBJ1-5; size: NA; D: NA; V: TRBV2; CDR3: CASSEGDRLVYSNQPQHF; DNA: TGTGCCAGCAGTGAAGGAGACAGACTAGTTTATAGCAATCAGCCCCAGCATTTT
J: TRBJ1-5; size: few; D: NA; V: TRBV4-3; CDR3: CASSPETGVNQPQHF; DNA: TGCGCCAGCAGCCCCGAAACGGGGGTCAATCAGCCCCAGCATTTT
J: TRBJ2-1; size: few; D: TRBD2; V: TRBV20-1; CDR3: CSARKGTSGSHNEQFF; DNA: TGCAGTGCGAGAAAAGGGACTAGCGGGAGCCACAATGAGCAGTTCTTC
J: TRBJ2-1; size: NA; D: TRBD2; V: TRBV7-2; CDR3: CASSRLGLAGNEQFF; DNA: TGTGCCAGCAGCCGGTTAGGACTAGCGGGGAATGAGCAGTTCTTC
J: TRBJ2-1; size: few; D: TRBD2; V: TRBV29-1; CDR3: CSVYSAIGGLAGGSSYNEQFF; DNA: TGCAGCGTTTACTCCGCGATCGGAGGACTAGCGGGAGGGAGCTCCTACAATGAGCAGTTCTTC
J: TRBJ1-2; size: NA; D: NA; V: TRBV24-1; CDR3: CATSREGSYGYTF; DNA: TGTGCCACCAGTCGGGAGGGGAGCTATGGCTACACCTTC
J: TRBJ2-1; size: few; D: NA; V: TRBV29-1; CDR3: CSVDFYNEQFF; DNA: TGCAGCGTTGATTTCTACAATGAGCAGTTCTTC
J: TRBJ1-2; size: NA; D: NA; V: TRBV28; CDR3: CASSSGINYGYTF; DNA: TGTGCCAGCAGTTCAGGGATCAACTATGGCTACACCTTC
J: TRBJ2-1; size: NA; D: TRBD1; V: TRBV6-2/TRBV6-3; CDR3: CASRRDSYNEQFF; DNA: TGTGCCAGCAGAAGGGACAGTTACAATGAGCAGTTCTTC
J: TRBJ2-1; size: NA; D: NA; V: TRBV12-3/TRBV12-4; CDR3: CASTRDAVSYNEQFF; DNA: TGTGCCAGCACCCGGGACGCCGTCTCCTACAATGAGCAGTTCTTC
J: TRBJ1-2; size: NA; D: NA; V: TRBV5-6; CDR3: CASSLVAGVTF; DNA: TGTGCCAGCAGCTTGGTGGCGGGGGTGACCTTC
J: TRBJ1-5; size: NA; D: NA; V: TRBV5-5; CDR3: CASSRSSTGLSNQPQHF; DNA: TGTGCCAGCAGCCGTTCATCGACAGGACTTAGCAATCAGCCCCAGCATTTT
J: TRBJ2-7; size: NA; D: TRBD1; V: TRBV7-2; CDR3: CASSPQGASSYEQYF; DNA: TGTGCCAGCAGCCCTCAGGGGGCTAGCTCCTACGAGCAGTACTTC
J: TRBJ2-3; size: once; D: NA; V: TRBV7-2; CDR3: CASNPDPITDTQYF; DNA: TGTGCCAGCAACCCAGACCCAATCACAGATACGCAGTATTTT
J: TRBJ2-2; size: NA; D: NA; V: TRBV24-1; CDR3: CATSAENTGELFF; DNA: TGTGCCACCAGTGCCGAGAACACCGGGGAGCTGTTTTTT
J: TRBJ2-3; size: few; D: TRBD2; V: TRBV2; CDR3: CASSIGTSGRMGYF; DNA: TGTGCCAGCAGTATCGGGACTAGCGGGAGAATGGGGTATTTT
J: TRBJ2-7; size: NA; D: TRBD2; V: TRBV7-9; CDR3: CASSFLGRGYEQYF; DNA: TGTGCCAGCAGCTTTCTCGGGAGGGGGTACGAGCAGTACTTC
J: TRBJ1-1; size: NA; D: NA; V: TRBV20-1; CDR3: CSALKLAGPMNTEAFF; DNA: TGCAGTGCCCTGAAGTTGGCAGGGCCAATGAACACTGAAGCTTTCTTT
J: TRBJ2-2; size: NA; D: NA; V: TRBV3-1; CDR3: CASSQGGRLNTGELFF; DNA: TGTGCCAGCAGCCAAGGAGGACGGTTGAACACCGGGGAGCTGTTTTTT
J: TRBJ2-2; size: NA; D: TRBD2; V: TRBV6-1; CDR3: CASRNGLAGPTGELFF; DNA: TGTGCCAGCAGAAACGGACTAGCGGGACCGACCGGGGAGCTGTTTTTT
J: TRBJ2-3; size: NA; D: NA; V: TRBV12-3/TRBV12-4; CDR3: CASMKRGFSTDTQYF; DNA: TGTGCCAGCATGAAAAGGGGATTTAGCACAGATACGCAGTATTTT
J: TRBJ2-7; size: many; D: TRBD1; V: TRBV12-3/TRBV12-4; CDR3: CASSLHGTGNYEQYF; DNA: TGTGCCAGCAGTTTGCATGGGACAGGGAACTACGAGCAGTACTTC
J: TRBJ2-1; size: many; D: TRBD2; V: TRBV12-3/TRBV12-4; CDR3: CASSFERGINEQFF; DNA: TGTGCCAGCAGTTTCGAGCGGGGGATCAATGAGCAGTTCTTC
J: TRBJ2-7; size: NA; D: TRBD2; V: TRBV20-1; CDR3: CSAWTSGRAYEQYF; DNA: TGCAGTGCTTGGACTAGCGGGAGGGCCTACGAGCAGTACTTC
J: TRBJ2-1; size: NA; D: TRBD2; V: TRBV6-1; CDR3: CAAGGGSYNEQFF; DNA: TGTGCGGCGGGAGGGGGCTCCTACAATGAGCAGTTCTTC
J: TRBJ2-7; size: many; D: TRBD2; V: TRBV12-3/TRBV12-4; CDR3: CASSLGTSATYEQYF; DNA: TGTGCCAGCAGTTTAGGGACTAGCGCAACCTACGAGCAGTACTTC
J: TRBJ2-7; size: NA; D: TRBD2; V: TRBV7-8; CDR3: CASSLPSGGSSYEQYF; DNA: TGTGCCAGCAGCTTACCTAGCGGGGGGTCCTCCTACGAGCAGTACTTC
J: TRBJ2-1; size: NA; D: TRBD2; V: TRBV6-1; CDR3: CASSQFPTSGSQNEQFF; DNA: TGTGCCAGCAGCCAATTCCCTACTAGCGGGAGTCAAAATGAGCAGTTCTTC
J: TRBJ2-7; size: few; D: NA; V: TRBV20-1; CDR3: CSARFPASPYF; DNA: TGCAGTGCTAGATTTCCCGCCTCCCCGTACTTC
J: TRBJ2-5; size: few; D: NA; V: TRBV6-6; CDR3: CASRDPQETQYF; DNA: TGTGCCAGCAGGGATCCCCAAGAGACCCAGTACTTC
J: TRBJ2-7; size: NA; D: TRBD2; V: TRBV14; CDR3: CASSQLSSGVPYEQYF; DNA: TGTGCCAGCAGCCAACTTTCTAGCGGGGTCCCCTACGAGCAGTACTTC
J: TRBJ2-1; size: few; D: NA; V: TRBV19; CDR3: CASSMGIYNEQFF; DNA: TGTGCCAGTAGTATGGGCATATACAATGAGCAGTTCTTC
J: TRBJ2-6; size: NA; D: NA; V: TRBV5-1; CDR3: CASSGYGTSSGANVLTF; DNA: TGCGCCAGTTCCGGTTATGGGACCTCCTCGGGGGCCAACGTCCTGACTTTC
J: TRBJ1-5; size: many; D: NA; V: TRBV5-1; CDR3: CASSPYVNQPQHF; DNA: TGCGCCAGCAGCCCGTACGTCAATCAGCCCCAGCATTTT
J: TRBJ2-5; size: many; D: NA; V: TRBV29-1; CDR3: CSVRGEETQYF; DNA: TGCAGCGTCAGGGGGGAAGAGACCCAGTACTTC
J: TRBJ1-1; size: NA; D: NA; V: TRBV27; CDR3: CASSLFMGAPHLEAFF; DNA: TGTGCCAGCAGTTTATTTATGGGGGCGCCACATTTGGAAGCTTTCTTT
J: TRBJ1-6; size: few; D: NA; V: TRBV6-4; CDR3: CASSSPPRGGSPNSPLHF; DNA: TGTGCCAGCAGCTCTCCCCCAAGGGGGGGTTCGCCCAATTCACCCCTCCACTTT
J: TRBJ2-2; size: once; D: NA; V: TRBV7-3; CDR3: CASTSVGNTGELFF; DNA: TGTGCCAGCACCTCTGTGGGTAACACCGGGGAGCTGTTTTTT
J: TRBJ1-1; size: NA; D: NA; V: TRBV18; CDR3: CASSPSLGNTEAFF; DNA: TGTGCCAGCTCACCGTCGCTGGGGAACACTGAAGCTTTCTTT
J: TRBJ2-4; size: few; D: NA; V: TRBV7-9; CDR3: CASSLGHPSGIQYF; DNA: TGTGCCAGCAGCTTAGGACATCCGTCGGGCATTCAGTACTTC
J: TRBJ1-4; size: NA; D: NA; V: TRBV9; CDR3: CASSATGSEKLFF; DNA: TGTGCCAGCAGCGCTACTGGGAGCGAAAAACTGTTTTTT
J: TRBJ1-5; size: few; D: NA; V: TRBV20-1; CDR3: CSARDPGRNQPQHF; DNA: TGCAGTGCTAGAGATCCAGGGCGGAATCAGCCCCAGCATTTT
J: TRBJ2-7; size: many; D: NA; V: TRBV5-1; CDR3: CASSWDRAYEQYF; DNA: TGCGCCAGCAGCTGGGACCGAGCCTACGAGCAGTACTTC
J: TRBJ1-5; size: NA; D: TRBD1; V: TRBV5-1; CDR3: CASSFRQGDTPQHF; DNA: TGCGCCAGCAGCTTCCGACAGGGGGATACGCCCCAGCATTTT